What follows is one T cell receptor beta chain and its context. This sample was taken from a study of long-term antiretroviral therapy in people with HIV. With V trimmed by 1 base and J by 1 base, 2 bases remained unmatched. This CDR3 comprises 16 residues. In germline, CDR1 is SGHTA, CDR2 FQGTGA. Researchers ran immunoSEQ v3.0 at survey level. Profiling relied on immunoSEQ multiplex PCR, and the TCRdb table lists in-frame clones only, not all of them. This table holds about 43,000 clones, approximately 86% found once. The TCR sequence derives from a woman aged 50 to 65 with HIV. The source material was unsorted PBMCs, sampled 0.1 years before starting antiretroviral therapy. This sequence joins TRBV7-3 and TRBJ2-2, with 8 bases lining up with TRBD1. The CDR3 DNA reads TGTGCCAGCAGCTTAAGTGGGACAGGGAACACCGGGGAGCTGTTTTTT. This gives the protein CASSLSGTGNTGELFF.